Listed below are T cell receptor beta chains from one sample, sequenced in a study of T cell repertoires in cytomegalovirus infection. Each CDR3 protein gets one entry after TCRdb re-called the reads with MiXCR. This sample has 130,000 or so distinct CDR3 sequences, with roughly 6% found just once. Sequencing was done on a sample of PBMCs. Receptors originate from a human donor in good health (CMV status not recorded). Some clones in this sample may be carry-over from other donors' samples. Each CDR3 is given with its conserved first and last residue. The D gene is left open where the match is weak. Clone size is given for some rows only: seen once, a few or many times, or a class if the clone is expanded.

>TRBV30|TRBJ1-3|-|-
CAWRGRAGLDSGNTIYF
TGTGCCTGGAGAGGGAGAGCAGGACTTGACTCTGGAAACACCATATATTTT
>TRBV19|TRBJ1-3|-|many
CASSIVRTSGNTIYF
TGTGCCAGTAGTATAGTGCGGACCTCTGGAAACACCATATATTTT
>TRBV10-1|TRBJ2-2|-|many
CASSWTATGELFF
TGCGCCAGCAGCTGGACGGCCACCGGGGAGCTGTTTTTT
>TRBV7-8|TRBJ1-2|-|many
CASSPGHRLPRDGYTF
TGTGCCAGCAGCCCAGGCCACAGGCTACCCAGAGATGGCTACACCTTC
>TRBV19|TRBJ2-1|-|many
CASSSFQGLFYNEQFF
TGTGCCAGTAGTAGCTTCCAGGGGCTATTTTACAATGAGCAGTTCTTC
>TRBV18|TRBJ2-6|TRBD1|few
CASSPRTGGEAGANVLTF
TGTGCCAGCTCACCACGGACAGGGGGCGAAGCTGGGGCCAACGTCCTGACTTTC
>TRBV20-1|TRBJ2-7|-|-
CSAAHPQGTYEQYF
TGCAGTGCTGCCCACCCCCAGGGGACCTACGAGCAGTACTTC
>TRBV5-6|TRBJ2-7|TRBD1|-
CASSPDREDYEQYF
TGTGCCAGCAGCCCGGACAGGGAAGACTACGAGCAGTACTTC
>TRBV29-1|TRBJ2-2|-|-
CSVNADTGELFF
TGCAGCGTTAACGCGGACACCGGGGAGCTGTTTTTT
>TRBV6-6|TRBJ1-5|TRBD1|many
CASSWRWTGEKNQPQHF
TGTGCCAGCAGTTGGAGGTGGACAGGGGAAAAAAATCAGCCCCAGCATTTT
>TRBV11-2|TRBJ1-2|TRBD1|many
CASSTEPTGQGYTF
TGTGCCAGCAGCACCGAGCCGACAGGGCAGGGCTACACCTTC
>TRBV11-2|TRBJ2-5|TRBD2|-
CASSLVASSGRETQYF
TGTGCCAGCAGCTTAGTCGCCTCTAGCGGGCGAGAGACCCAGTACTTC
>TRBV7-2|TRBJ1-4|-|many
CASSSSGTEKLFF
TGTGCCAGCAGCTCCTCAGGGACTGAAAAACTGTTTTTT
>TRBV7-3|TRBJ1-1|-|many
CASSSQGTEAFF
TGTGCCAGCAGCTCCCAGGGCACTGAAGCTTTCTTT
>TRBV7-3|TRBJ1-2|-|many
CASSPTGTYGYTF
TGTGCCAGCAGCCCTACCGGTACCTATGGCTACACCTTC
>TRBV7-8|TRBJ2-1|TRBD2|many
CASSLRVGLAGGTYNEQFF
TGTGCCAGCAGCTTAAGAGTGGGACTAGCGGGGGGCACCTACAATGAGCAGTTCTTC
>TRBV24-1|TRBJ2-1|TRBD1|many
CATSDWGTGPYNEQFF
TGTGCCACCAGTGATTGGGGGACAGGTCCCTACAATGAGCAGTTCTTC
>TRBV11-2|TRBJ1-3|-|many
CASSPIRGTGNTIYF
TGTGCCAGCAGCCCAATCCGGGGAACGGGAAACACCATATATTTT
>TRBV5-1|TRBJ2-7|-|many
CASSLAGKGDEQYF
TGCGCCAGCAGTTTGGCCGGTAAAGGCGACGAGCAGTACTTC
>TRBV25-1|TRBJ1-1|-|few
CASRILNTEAFF
TGTGCCAGCAGGATCCTGAACACTGAAGCTTTCTTT
>TRBV11-2|TRBJ1-1|-|-
CASSSRDGFTEAFF
TGTGCCAGCAGCTCCCGGGACGGCTTCACTGAAGCTTTCTTT
>TRBV12-3/TRBV12-4|TRBJ1-5|-|many
CASSFVTDPRRHQPQHF
TGTGCCAGCAGTTTTGTGACGGACCCCCGAAGACATCAGCCCCAGCATTTT
>TRBV18|TRBJ2-5|-|many
CASSPRLFEETQYF
TGTGCCAGCTCACCCCGCTTGTTCGAAGAGACCCAGTACTTC
>TRBV28|TRBJ1-1|TRBD1|many
CASSSWGGGTGYTEAFF
TGTGCCAGCAGTTCTTGGGGAGGCGGGACAGGTTACACTGAAGCTTTCTTT
>TRBV19|TRBJ1-1|-|few
CASRLSGDRTEAFF
TGTGCCAGTAGACTATCAGGAGATCGCACTGAAGCTTTCTTT
>TRBV6-2/TRBV6-3|TRBJ2-2|-|many
CASSYSTVWTGELFF
TGTGCCAGCAGTTACTCCACAGTGTGGACCGGGGAGCTGTTTTTT
>TRBV20-1|TRBJ1-3|-|few
CSASGLPGGGGNTIYF
TGCAGTGCTAGTGGCCTACCGGGAGGAGGTGGAAACACCATATATTTT
>TRBV7-2|TRBJ1-5|TRBD1|many
CASSSGQRNQPQHF
TGTGCCAGCAGCTCGGGACAGCGCAATCAGCCCCAGCATTTT
>TRBV11-2|TRBJ2-3|-|many
CASRPRGYGGNTQYF
TGTGCCAGCAGACCGAGGGGGTACGGTGGAAATACGCAGTATTTT
>TRBV6-2/TRBV6-3|TRBJ2-5|TRBD2|many
CASSTSSGGQETQYF
TGTGCCAGCAGCACGTCTAGCGGGGGCCAAGAGACCCAGTACTTC
>TRBV10-2|TRBJ2-1|-|many
CASTPTGVAHNEQFF
TGCGCCAGCACTCCGACAGGAGTTGCGCACAATGAGCAGTTCTTC
>TRBV19|TRBJ1-2|-|few
CASSIEDGYTF
TGTGCCAGTAGTATAGAGGATGGCTACACCTTC
>TRBV2|TRBJ1-2|-|many
CASRVGRGDGYTF
TGTGCCAGCAGGGTCGGCAGGGGAGATGGCTACACCTTC
>TRBV5-1|TRBJ2-5|TRBD2|-
CASSPSGRGIQETQYF
TGCGCCAGCAGCCCATCTGGGCGGGGGATCCAAGAGACCCAGTACTTC
>TRBV12-5|TRBJ2-1|-|many
CASGTPPTGSYNEQFF
TGTGCTAGTGGCACTCCCCCGACTGGCTCCTACAATGAGCAGTTCTTC
>TRBV7-2|TRBJ2-1|-|many
CASSLGRSNEQFF
TGTGCCAGCAGCTTAGGGAGATCCAATGAGCAGTTCTTC
>TRBV29-1|TRBJ1-1|-|-
CSVDSDQIHTEAFF
TGCAGCGTTGATTCGGACCAAATCCACACTGAAGCTTTCTTT
>TRBV4-1|TRBJ2-3|-|few
CASSQDRDSVNGDTQYF
TGCGCCAGCAGCCAAGATCGGGACTCGGTAAACGGGGATACGCAGTATTTT
>TRBV7-9|TRBJ1-5|-|many
CASSIGGGNEQPQHF
TGTGCCAGCAGCATTGGGGGAGGGAACGAACAGCCCCAGCATTTT
>TRBV29-1|TRBJ2-1|-|-
CSVDFGGGDEQFF
TGCAGCGTTGATTTCGGGGGTGGGGATGAGCAGTTCTTC
>TRBV14|TRBJ2-1|-|-
CASDKGPYNEQFF
TGTGCCAGCGATAAAGGACCGTACAATGAGCAGTTCTTC
>TRBV7-2|TRBJ1-4|-|many
CASSTGQSNEKLFF
TGTGCCAGCAGCACCGGACAGTCGAATGAAAAACTGTTTTTT
>TRBV7-3|TRBJ2-2|-|many
CASSRDRNTGELFF
TGTGCCAGCAGCCGCGACAGGAACACCGGGGAGCTGTTTTTT
>TRBV2|TRBJ2-1|-|few
CASSVSYQGNEQFF
TGTGCCAGCAGTGTGAGCTACCAGGGCAATGAGCAGTTCTTC
>TRBV20-1|TRBJ2-2|-|many
CSARDPGLGTGELFF
TGCAGTGCTAGAGATCCAGGGTTGGGCACCGGGGAGCTGTTTTTT
>TRBV7-2|TRBJ1-2|-|many
CASSLALGDGANYGYTF
TGTGCCAGCAGCTTAGCGTTAGGGGATGGGGCTAACTATGGCTACACCTTC
>TRBV13|TRBJ1-1|-|-
CASSPQRTENTEAFF
TGTGCCAGCAGCCCCCAACGGACTGAGAACACTGAAGCTTTCTTT
>TRBV11-2|TRBJ2-3|-|many
CASSPLLVRSDTQYF
TGTGCCAGCAGCCCTTTACTAGTACGATCCGATACGCAGTATTTT
>TRBV20-1|TRBJ2-7|TRBD2|many
CSARAASSGGPPSEQYF
TGCAGTGCTAGAGCGGCCTCTAGCGGGGGGCCTCCCTCCGAGCAGTACTTC
>TRBV7-2|TRBJ1-2|TRBD1|many
CASSLAVGQMYGYTF
TGTGCCAGCAGCTTAGCGGTGGGACAGATGTATGGCTACACCTTC
>TRBV7-8|TRBJ2-7|-|many
CASSPSMGAYYEQYF
TGTGCCAGCAGCCCCTCCATGGGCGCGTACTACGAGCAGTACTTC
>TRBV20-1|TRBJ1-2|TRBD1|many
CSARGATGVNYGYTF
TGCAGTGCTAGAGGGGCAACAGGGGTAAACTATGGCTACACCTTC
>TRBV20-1|TRBJ2-3|TRBD2|many
CSAESSGGPSSTDTQYF
TGCAGTGCCGAATCTAGCGGGGGACCCTCTAGCACAGATACGCAGTATTTT
>TRBV20-1|TRBJ2-7|-|-
CSARGGGKVSEQYF
TGCAGTGCTAGGGGGGGGGGCAAGGTGAGCGAGCAGTACTTC
>TRBV29-1|TRBJ1-1|-|-
CSVAGAGNTEAFF
TGCAGCGTTGCGGGGGCTGGGAACACTGAAGCTTTCTTT
>TRBV28|TRBJ2-3|-|many
CASRRARIDTDTQYF
TGTGCCAGCAGAAGAGCGAGGATCGACACAGATACGCAGTATTTT